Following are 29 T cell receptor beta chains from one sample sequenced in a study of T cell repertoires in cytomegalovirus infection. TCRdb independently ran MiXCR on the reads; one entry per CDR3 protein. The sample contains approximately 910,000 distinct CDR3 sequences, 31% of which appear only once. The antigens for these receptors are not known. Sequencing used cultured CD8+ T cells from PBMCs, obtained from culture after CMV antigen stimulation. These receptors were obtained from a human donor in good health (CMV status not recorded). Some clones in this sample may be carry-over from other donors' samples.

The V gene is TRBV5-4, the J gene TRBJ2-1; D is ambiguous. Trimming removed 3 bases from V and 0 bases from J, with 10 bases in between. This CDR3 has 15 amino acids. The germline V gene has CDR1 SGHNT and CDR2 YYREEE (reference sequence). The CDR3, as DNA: TGTGCCAGCAGCTCCCCAGATAGCTCCTACAATGAGCAGTTCTTC. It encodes CASSSPDSSYNEQFF.

CDR3: CAISESASLQNTEAFF. CDR3 coding DNA: TGTGCCATCAGTGAATCGGCCAGCCTTCAAAACACTGAAGCTTTCTTT. The rearrangement joins TRBV10-3 to TRBJ1-1; D uncertain. Trimming left V 3 bases short and J 2 bases short, with 16 bases between. The CDR3 covers 16 residues. Germline-derived CDR1 and CDR2 are ENHRY and SYGVKD.

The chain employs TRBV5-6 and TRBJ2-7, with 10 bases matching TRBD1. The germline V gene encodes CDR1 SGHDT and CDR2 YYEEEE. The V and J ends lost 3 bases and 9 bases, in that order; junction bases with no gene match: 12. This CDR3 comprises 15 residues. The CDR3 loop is CASSWTPGQGTRQYF. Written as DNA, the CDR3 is TGTGCCAGCAGCTGGACCCCGGGACAGGGGACGCGGCAGTACTTC. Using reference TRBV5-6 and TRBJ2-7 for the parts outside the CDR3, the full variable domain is DAGVTQSPTHLIKTRGQQVTLRCSPKSGHDTVSWYQQALGQGPQFIFQYYEEEERQRGNFPDRFSGHQFPNYSSELNVNALLLGDSALYLCASSWTPGQGTRQYFGPGTRLTVT.

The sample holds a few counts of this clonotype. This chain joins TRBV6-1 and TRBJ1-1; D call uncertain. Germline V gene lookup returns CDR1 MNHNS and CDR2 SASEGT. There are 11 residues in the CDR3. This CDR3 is CFIGRGTEAFF. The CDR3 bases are TGTTTTATCGGGAGAGGAACTGAAGCTTTCTTT.

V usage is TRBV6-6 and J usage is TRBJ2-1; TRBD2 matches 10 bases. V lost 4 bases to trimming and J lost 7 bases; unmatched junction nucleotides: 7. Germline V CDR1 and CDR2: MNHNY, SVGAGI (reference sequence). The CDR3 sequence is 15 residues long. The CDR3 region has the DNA TGTGCCAGCAGTTGGAGCGGGGGGGGACTGAATGAGCAGTTCTTC. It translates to CASSWSGGGLNEQFF.

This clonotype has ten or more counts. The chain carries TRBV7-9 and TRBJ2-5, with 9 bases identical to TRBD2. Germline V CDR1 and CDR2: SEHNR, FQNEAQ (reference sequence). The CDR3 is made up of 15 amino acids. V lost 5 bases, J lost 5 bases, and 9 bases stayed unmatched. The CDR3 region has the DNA TGTGCCAGCAGCGGCGCCGGGACTAGCCGGGAGACCCAGTACTTC. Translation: CASSGAGTSRETQYF.

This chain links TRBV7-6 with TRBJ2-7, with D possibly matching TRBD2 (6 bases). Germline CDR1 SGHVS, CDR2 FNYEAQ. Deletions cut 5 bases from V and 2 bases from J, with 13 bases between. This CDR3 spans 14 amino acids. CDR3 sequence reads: CASSPRWGAYEQYF. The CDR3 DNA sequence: TGTGCCAGCAGCCCTCGGTGGGGGGCCTACGAGCAGTACTTC.

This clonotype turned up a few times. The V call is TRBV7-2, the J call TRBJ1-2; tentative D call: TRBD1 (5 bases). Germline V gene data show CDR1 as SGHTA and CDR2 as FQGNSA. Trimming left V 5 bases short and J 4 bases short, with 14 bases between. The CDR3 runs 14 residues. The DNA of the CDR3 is TGTGCCAGCAGCACCCCAGACAGATCCTATGGCTACACCTTC. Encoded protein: CASSTPDRSYGYTF.

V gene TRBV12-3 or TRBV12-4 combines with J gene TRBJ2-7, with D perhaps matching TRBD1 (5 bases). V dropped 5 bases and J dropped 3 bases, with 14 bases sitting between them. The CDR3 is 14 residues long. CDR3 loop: CASSDWAGNYEQYF. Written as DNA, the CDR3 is TGTGCCAGCAGTGATTGGGCAGGGAACTACGAGCAGTACTTC.

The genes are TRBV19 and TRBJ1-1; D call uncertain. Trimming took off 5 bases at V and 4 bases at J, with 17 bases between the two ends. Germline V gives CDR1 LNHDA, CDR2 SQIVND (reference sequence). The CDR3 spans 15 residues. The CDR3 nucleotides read TGTGCCAGTAGTCCCCCCAGTTACCCAGGCACTGAAGCTTTCTTT. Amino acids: CASSPPSYPGTEAFF.

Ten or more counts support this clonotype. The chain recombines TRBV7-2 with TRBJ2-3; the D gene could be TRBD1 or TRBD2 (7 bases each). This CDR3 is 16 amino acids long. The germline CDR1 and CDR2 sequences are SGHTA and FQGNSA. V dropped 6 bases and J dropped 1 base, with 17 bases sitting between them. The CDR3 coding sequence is TGTGCCAGCAGACGTTCCAGGGGGGGGGGCACAGATACGCAGTATTTT. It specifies CASRRSRGGGTDTQYF.

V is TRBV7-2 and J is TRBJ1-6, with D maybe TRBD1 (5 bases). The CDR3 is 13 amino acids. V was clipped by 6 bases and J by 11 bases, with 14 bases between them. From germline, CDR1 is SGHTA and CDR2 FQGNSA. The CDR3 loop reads CASRQVPFPPLHF. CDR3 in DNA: TGTGCCAGCAGACAGGTCCCTTTTCCACCCCTCCACTTT.

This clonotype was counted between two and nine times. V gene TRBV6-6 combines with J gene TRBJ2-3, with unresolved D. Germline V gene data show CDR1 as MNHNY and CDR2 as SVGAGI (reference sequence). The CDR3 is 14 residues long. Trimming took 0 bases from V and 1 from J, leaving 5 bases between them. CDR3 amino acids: CASSYSLGTDTQYF. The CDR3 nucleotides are TGTGCCAGCAGTTACTCTCTGGGCACAGATACGCAGTATTTT.

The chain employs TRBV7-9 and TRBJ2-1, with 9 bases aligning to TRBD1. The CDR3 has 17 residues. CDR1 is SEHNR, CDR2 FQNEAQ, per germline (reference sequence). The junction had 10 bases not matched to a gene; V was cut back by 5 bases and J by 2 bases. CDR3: CASSPGEGQGAYNEQFF. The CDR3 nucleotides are TGTGCCAGCAGCCCGGGTGAGGGACAGGGAGCCTACAATGAGCAGTTCTTC.

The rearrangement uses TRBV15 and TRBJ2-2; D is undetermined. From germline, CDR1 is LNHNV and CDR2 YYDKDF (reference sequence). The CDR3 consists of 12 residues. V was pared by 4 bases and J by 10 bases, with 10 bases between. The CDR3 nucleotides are TGTGCCACCAGCAATCTCTACGCGGAGCTGTTTTTT. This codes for CATSNLYAELFF.

The CDR3 reads CASSPPGGEIDGYTF. The CDR3 DNA reads as TGTGCCAGCAGTCCCCCGGGGGGGGAAATAGATGGCTACACCTTC. The chain uses TRBV27 and TRBJ1-2, with D perhaps TRBD1 (5 bases). The ends were cut back, 5 bases at V and 6 bases at J, with 19 bases in the middle. Germline V gene data show CDR1 as MNHEY and CDR2 as SMNVEV (reference sequence). CDR3 size: 15 residues.

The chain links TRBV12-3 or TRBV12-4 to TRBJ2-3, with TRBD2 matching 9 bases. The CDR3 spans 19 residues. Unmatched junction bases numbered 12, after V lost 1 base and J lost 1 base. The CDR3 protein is CASSLGPAGGLLGTDTQYF. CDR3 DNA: TGTGCCAGCAGTTTAGGTCCCGCGGGGGGGCTTCTTGGCACAGATACGCAGTATTTT.

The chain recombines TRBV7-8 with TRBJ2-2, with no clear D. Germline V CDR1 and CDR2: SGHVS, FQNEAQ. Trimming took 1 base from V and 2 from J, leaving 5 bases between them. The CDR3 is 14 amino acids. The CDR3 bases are TGTGCCAGCAGCTTAGACGTAAACACCGGGGAGCTGTTTTTT. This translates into CASSLDVNTGELFF.

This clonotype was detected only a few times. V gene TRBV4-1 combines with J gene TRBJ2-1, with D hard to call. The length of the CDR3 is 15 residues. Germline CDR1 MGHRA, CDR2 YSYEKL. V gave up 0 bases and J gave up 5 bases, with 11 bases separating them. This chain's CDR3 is CASSQESWADNEQFF. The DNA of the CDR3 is TGCGCCAGCAGCCAAGAAAGCTGGGCTGACAATGAGCAGTTCTTC.

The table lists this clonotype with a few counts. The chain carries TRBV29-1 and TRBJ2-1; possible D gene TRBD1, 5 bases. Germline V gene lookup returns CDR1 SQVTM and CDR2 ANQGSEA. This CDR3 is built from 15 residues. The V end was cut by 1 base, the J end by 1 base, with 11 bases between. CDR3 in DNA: TGCAGCGTTGAAGGAGTGAAGGGGTCCTACAATGAGCAGTTCTTC. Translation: CSVEGVKGSYNEQFF.

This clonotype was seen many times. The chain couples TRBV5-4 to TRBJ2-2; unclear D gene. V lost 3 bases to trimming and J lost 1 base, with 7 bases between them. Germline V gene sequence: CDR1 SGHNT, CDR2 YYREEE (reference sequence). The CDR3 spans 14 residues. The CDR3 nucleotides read TGTGCCAGCAGCTCCTCAGGGAACACCGGGGAGCTGTTTTTT. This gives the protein CASSSSGNTGELFF.

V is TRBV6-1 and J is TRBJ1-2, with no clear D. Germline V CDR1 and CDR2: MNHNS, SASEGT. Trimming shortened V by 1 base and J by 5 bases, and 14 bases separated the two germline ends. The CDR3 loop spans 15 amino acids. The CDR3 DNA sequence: TGTGCCAGCAGTGAAGGGTGGAAAGTTAAATATGGCTACACCTTC. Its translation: CASSEGWKVKYGYTF.

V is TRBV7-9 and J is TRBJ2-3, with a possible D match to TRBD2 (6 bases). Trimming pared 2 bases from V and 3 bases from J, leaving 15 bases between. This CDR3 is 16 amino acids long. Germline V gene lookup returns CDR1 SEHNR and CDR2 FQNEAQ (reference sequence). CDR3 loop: CASSLRSGRSTDTQYF. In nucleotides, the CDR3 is TGTGCCAGCAGCTTACGAAGCGGGCGAAGTACAGATACGCAGTATTTT.

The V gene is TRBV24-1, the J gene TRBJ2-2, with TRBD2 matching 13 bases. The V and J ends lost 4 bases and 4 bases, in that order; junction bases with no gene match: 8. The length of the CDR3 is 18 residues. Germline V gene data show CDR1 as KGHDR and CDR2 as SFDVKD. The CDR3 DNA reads TGTGCCACCAGTGAGACTAGCGGGGGGTTGGCGAGCACCGGGGAGCTGTTTTTT. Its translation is CATSETSGGLASTGELFF.

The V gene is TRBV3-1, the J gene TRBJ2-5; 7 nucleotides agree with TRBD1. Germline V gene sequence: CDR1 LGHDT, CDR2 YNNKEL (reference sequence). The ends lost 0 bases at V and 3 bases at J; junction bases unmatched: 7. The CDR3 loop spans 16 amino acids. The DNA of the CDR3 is TGTGCCAGCAGCCAAGATGAGTGGACAGGAAAAGAGACCCAGTACTTC. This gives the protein CASSQDEWTGKETQYF.

CDR3 in amino acids: CASHPPGEETQYF. CDR3 sequence (DNA): TGCGCCAGCCACCCCCCAGGGGAAGAGACCCAGTACTTC. J is TRBJ2-5 and V is TRBV23-1; a weak D match, TRBD1 (6 bases). TRBV23-1 is noted as an ORF with a role that remains uncertain. This CDR3 has 13 residues. V lost 8 bases and J 3 bases, leaving 13 bases between the germline ends.

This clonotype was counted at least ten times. DNA for the CDR3: TGTGCCAGCAGCTTAGCGCCCCTACTAGCGGGGGGACAAGAGACCCAGTACTTC. Protein sequence: CASSLAPLLAGGQETQYF. The chain uses TRBV7-6 and TRBJ2-5; 12 nucleotides align to TRBD2. CDR1 SGHVS and CDR2 FNYEAQ come from the germline V gene. The CDR3 has 18 residues. V gave up 0 bases and J gave up 2 bases; unmatched junction bases: 7.

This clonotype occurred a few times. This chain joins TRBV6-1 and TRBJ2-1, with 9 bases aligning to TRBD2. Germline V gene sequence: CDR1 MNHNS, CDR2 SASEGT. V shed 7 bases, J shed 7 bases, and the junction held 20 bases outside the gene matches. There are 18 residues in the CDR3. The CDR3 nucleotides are TGTGCCAGCACCCTACCACCCTTCGGCGGGGGGGCGTTAAATGAGCAGTTCTTC. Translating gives CASTLPPFGGGALNEQFF.

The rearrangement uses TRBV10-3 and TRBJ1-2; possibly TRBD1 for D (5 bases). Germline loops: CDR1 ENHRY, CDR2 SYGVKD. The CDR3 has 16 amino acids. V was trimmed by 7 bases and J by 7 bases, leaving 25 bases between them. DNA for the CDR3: TGTGCCATCAAGGAGGGGAAGAGCCCCTACGATAGTGGCTACACCTTC. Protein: CAIKEGKSPYDSGYTF.